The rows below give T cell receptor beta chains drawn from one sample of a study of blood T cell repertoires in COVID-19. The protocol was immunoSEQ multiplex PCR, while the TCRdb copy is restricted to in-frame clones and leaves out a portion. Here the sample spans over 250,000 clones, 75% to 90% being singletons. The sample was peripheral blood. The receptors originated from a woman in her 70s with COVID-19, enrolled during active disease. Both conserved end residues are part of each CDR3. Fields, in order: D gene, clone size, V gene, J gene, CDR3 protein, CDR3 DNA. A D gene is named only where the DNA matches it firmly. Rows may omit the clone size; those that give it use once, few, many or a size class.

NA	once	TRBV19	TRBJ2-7	CASSTRQSSYEQYF	TGTGCCAGTAGTACCAGACAGAGCTCCTACGAGCAGTACTTC
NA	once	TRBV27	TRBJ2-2	CASSSLGGATGELFF	TGTGCCAGCAGTTCCCTCGGCGGGGCCACCGGGGAGCTGTTTTTT
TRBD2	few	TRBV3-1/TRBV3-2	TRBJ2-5	CASSRRYLGLAGGETQYF	TGTGCCAGCAGCCGGCGCTATCTGGGACTAGCGGGGGGGGAGACCCAGTACTTC
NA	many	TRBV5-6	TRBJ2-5	CASSPRVMETQYF	TGTGCCAGCAGCCCTAGAGTGATGGAGACCCAGTACTTC
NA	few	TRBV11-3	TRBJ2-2	CASSLAGHRGGELFF	TGTGCCAGCAGCTTGGCAGGGCATAGGGGCGGGGAGCTGTTTTTT
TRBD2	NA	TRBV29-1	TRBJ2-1	CSARTGGPGEQFF	TGCAGCGCCCGAACGGGGGGGCCAGGGGAGCAGTTCTTC
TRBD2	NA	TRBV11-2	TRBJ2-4	CASSSRGGAKNIQYF	TGTGCCAGCAGCTCCCGGGGAGGGGCTAAAAACATTCAGTACTTC
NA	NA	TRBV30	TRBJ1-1	CAWVTYGAAEAFF	TGTGCCTGGGTTACTTATGGGGCCGCTGAAGCTTTCTTT
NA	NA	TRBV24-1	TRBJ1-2	CATSGAGNYGYTF	TGTGCCACCAGTGGGGCCGGTAACTATGGCTACACCTTC
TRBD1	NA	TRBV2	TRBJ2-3	CASSKNRGGTDTQYF	TGTGCCAGCAGTAAAAACAGGGGTGGCACAGATACGCAGTATTTT
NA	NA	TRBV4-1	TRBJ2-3	CASSQVRLLVGTDTQYF	TGCGCCAGCAGCCAAGTACGACTACTAGTGGGCACAGATACGCAGTATTTT
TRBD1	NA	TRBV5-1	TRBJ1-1	CASTQGGNTEAFF	TGCGCCAGTACGCAGGGGGGGAACACTGAAGCTTTCTTT
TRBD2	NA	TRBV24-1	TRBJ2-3	CATSDPGLAGGTDTQYF	TGTGCCACCAGTGACCCTGGACTAGCGGGGGGAACAGATACGCAGTATTTT
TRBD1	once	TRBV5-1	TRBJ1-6	CASSLQGGLSPLHF	TGCGCCAGCAGCTTACAGGGGGGGCTTTCACCCCTCCACTTT
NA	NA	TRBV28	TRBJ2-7	CASRDRTYEQYF	TGTGCCAGCAGGGACAGAACCTACGAGCAGTACTTC
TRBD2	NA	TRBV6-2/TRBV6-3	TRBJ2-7	CASSYGGGGRYF	TGTGCCAGCAGTTACGGTGGCGGGGGGCGCTACTTC
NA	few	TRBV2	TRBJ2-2	CASSDSLGATGELFF	TGTGCCAGCAGTGATTCTCTGGGGGCCACCGGGGAGCTGTTTTTT
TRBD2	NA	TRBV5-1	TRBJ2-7	CASSVTSGGLTYEQYF	TGCGCCAGCAGCGTCACTAGCGGGGGGCTCACCTACGAGCAGTACTTC
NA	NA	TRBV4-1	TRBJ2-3	CASSQQGGTDTQYF	TGCGCCAGCAGCCAGCAGGGTGGGACAGATACGCAGTATTTT
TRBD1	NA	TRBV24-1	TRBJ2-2	CATSGPQGAGELFF	TGTGCCACCAGTGGTCCCCAGGGGGCCGGGGAGCTGTTTTTT
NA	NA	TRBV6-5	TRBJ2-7	CASALGQLLYEQYF	TGTGCCAGCGCCTTGGGGCAGCTCCTCTACGAGCAGTACTTC
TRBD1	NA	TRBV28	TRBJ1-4	CASSPREADRDQKLFF	TGTGCCAGCAGCCCCCGGGAGGCGGACAGGGATCAAAAACTGTTTTTT
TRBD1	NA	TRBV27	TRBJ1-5	CASSLGQGNQPQHF	TGTGCCAGCAGCCTGGGACAGGGGAATCAGCCCCAGCATTTT
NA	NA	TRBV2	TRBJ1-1	CAKTRDIAEAFF	TGTGCCAAGACCCGGGACATCGCTGAAGCTTTCTTT
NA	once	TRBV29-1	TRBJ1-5	CSTPGPGHTEGYNQPQHF	TGCAGCACACCCGGCCCGGGACACACCGAAGGGTACAATCAGCCCCAGCATTTT
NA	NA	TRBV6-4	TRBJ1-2	CASSDSITGSAYGYTF	TGTGCCAGCAGTGACTCGATAACAGGTTCCGCCTATGGCTACACCTTC
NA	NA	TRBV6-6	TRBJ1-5	CASSRTEANQPQHF	TGTGCCAGCAGCCGGACAGAGGCCAATCAGCCCCAGCATTTT
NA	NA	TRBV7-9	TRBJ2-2	CASSLGLSGELFF	TGTGCCAGCAGCTTAGGACTAAGCGGGGAGCTGTTTTTT
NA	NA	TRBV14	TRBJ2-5	CASSPPSSQRGETQYF	TGTGCCAGCAGCCCGCCATCCTCTCAGAGGGGGGAGACCCAGTACTTC
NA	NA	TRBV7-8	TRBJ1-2	CASSREPTGYGYTF	TGTGCCAGCAGCCGAGAGCCGACAGGCTATGGCTACACCTTC
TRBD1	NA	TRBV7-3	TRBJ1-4	CASSPYNRGRVSTNEKLFF	TGTGCCAGCAGCCCCTACAACAGGGGGCGGGTTTCAACTAATGAAAAACTGTTTTTT
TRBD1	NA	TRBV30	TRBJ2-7	CAWSVGTGGYAQYEQYF	TGTGCCTGGAGTGTGGGGACAGGGGGCTATGCCCAGTACGAGCAGTACTTC
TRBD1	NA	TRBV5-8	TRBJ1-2	CASSFRQGYYGYTF	TGTGCCAGCAGCTTTAGACAGGGGTACTATGGCTACACCTTC
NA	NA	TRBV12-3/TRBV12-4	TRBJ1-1	CASSYGTDEAFF	TGTGCCAGCAGTTACGGGACTGATGAAGCTTTCTTT
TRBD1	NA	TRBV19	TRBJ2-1	CASSIGQGARDEQFF	TGTGCCAGTAGTATAGGTCAGGGGGCGCGGGATGAGCAGTTCTTC
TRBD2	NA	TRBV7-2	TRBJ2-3	CASSRRGGGGKDTQYF	TGTGCCAGCAGCCGTCGCGGGGGCGGGGGGAAAGATACGCAGTATTTT
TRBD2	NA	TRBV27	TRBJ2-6	CASSLRGGPPPLSGANVLTF	TGTGCCAGCAGTTTAAGGGGAGGGCCCCCACCACTCTCTGGGGCCAACGTCCTGACTTTC
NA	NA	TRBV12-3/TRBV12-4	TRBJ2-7	CASSQKSTGTPYF	TGTGCCAGCAGTCAGAAGAGTACCGGGACACCGTACTTC
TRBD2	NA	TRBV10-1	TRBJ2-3	CASSASGGRDTQYF	TGCGCCAGCAGTGCTAGCGGGGGACGAGATACGCAGTATTTT
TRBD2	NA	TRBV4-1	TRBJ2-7	CASSQDFAGGVDEQYF	TGCGCCAGCAGCCAAGATTTTGCGGGGGGGGTCGACGAGCAGTACTTC
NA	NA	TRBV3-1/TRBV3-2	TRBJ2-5	CASSQIDSRETQYF	TGTGCCAGCAGCCAAATTGACAGCCGGGAGACCCAGTACTTC
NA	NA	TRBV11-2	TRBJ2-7	CASSLEQTYEQYF	TGTGCCAGCAGCTTAGAACAGACCTACGAGCAGTACTTC
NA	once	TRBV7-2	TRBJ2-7	CASTQPGGREQYF	TGTGCCAGCACTCAACCCGGGGGGCGCGAGCAGTACTTC
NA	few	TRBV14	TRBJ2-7	CASSQDRGYEQYF	TGTGCCAGCAGCCAAGATCGAGGCTACGAGCAGTACTTC
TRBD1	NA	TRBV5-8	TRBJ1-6	CASSEGQYFSPLHF	TGTGCCAGCAGCGAGGGACAGTACTTTTCACCCCTCCACTTT
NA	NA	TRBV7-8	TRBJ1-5	CASSLMAGPFSNQPQHF	TGTGCCAGCAGCTTAATGGCAGGGCCCTTTAGCAATCAGCCCCAGCATTTT
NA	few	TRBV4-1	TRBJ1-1	CASSPGVDLGAFF	TGCGCCAGCAGCCCCGGAGTCGACCTGGGAGCTTTCTTT
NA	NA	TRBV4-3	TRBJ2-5	CASSQDRGYRETQYF	TGCGCCAGCAGCCAAGATAGGGGATACCGAGAGACCCAGTACTTC
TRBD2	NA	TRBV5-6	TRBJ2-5	CASSPLGERGGQETQYF	TGTGCCAGCAGCCCTCTTGGGGAGCGGGGGGGTCAAGAGACCCAGTACTTC
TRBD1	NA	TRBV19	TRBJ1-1	CASSSRGQGAMGTEAFF	TGTGCCAGTAGTAGTAGGGGACAGGGGGCGATGGGCACTGAAGCTTTCTTT
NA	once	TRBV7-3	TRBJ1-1	CASSLTRNTEAFF	TGTGCCAGCAGCTTAACGAGGAACACTGAAGCTTTCTTT
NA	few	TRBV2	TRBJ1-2	CASSGNRGGYTF	TGTGCCAGCAGTGGCAACCGCGGTGGCTACACCTTC
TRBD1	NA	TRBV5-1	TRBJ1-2	CASSSGQGLGGYTF	TGCGCCAGCAGCTCGGGACAGGGACTAGGAGGCTACACCTTC
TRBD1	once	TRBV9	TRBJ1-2	CASSAAPGGQGYTF	TGTGCCAGCAGCGCAGCTCCAGGGGGTCAAGGCTACACCTTC
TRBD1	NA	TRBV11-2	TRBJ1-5	CASSLVEQGQPQHF	TGTGCCAGCAGCTTAGTTGAACAGGGGCAGCCCCAGCATTTT